This T cell receptor (beta chain) was sequenced for a study of T cells in Graves' hyperthyroidism and ophthalmopathy. Whole-study results and caveats: Ophthalmopathy cases were set apart from stable hyperthyroidism by a 13 V-J model.

Amplification of TCR beta CDR3 regions was performed using RNA transcripts as template. HTBI primers were used for first-round RT-PCR of the TCR CDR3. TCRdb called the multiplex PCR reads again in MiXCR, with one record for every CDR3 protein. The sample records 350,000 to 400,000 distinct CDR3 sequences, approximately 19% being singletons. Trimming stripped 0 bases from V and 1 base from J, with 6 bases between. Germline CDR1 reads MNHEY; CDR2 reads SVGAGI. The CDR3 spans 14 residues. This clonotype appeared many times. No antigen is known for it. The receptor was isolated from a woman in her late teens or twenties with Graves' hyperthyroidism. The source material was blood. This chain uses TRBV6-5 with TRBJ2-5, with D hard to call. CDR3 DNA: TGTGCCAGCAGTTACTCAGCAGCCCAAGAGACCCAGTACTTC. As protein: CASSYSAAQETQYF.